This TCR beta chain was retrieved from a study of response to subunit inactivated influenza vaccine. Points from the study as a whole: Authors suggested that a seasonal influenza vaccination recruits few new T cells each time.

TCRdb re-called the RT-PCR reads with MiXCR, one entry per CDR3 protein. The data show some 600,000 distinct CDR3 sequences, 13% to 15% seen once. Worth noting for this clonotype: Its target is unknown.

The CDR3 consists of 14 residues. Trimming at V came to 2 bases and at J to 6 bases, leaving 6 bases not matched to a gene. CDR1 and CDR2 from the germline V gene are LGHDT and YNNKEL (reference sequence). The sample was PBMCs from blood, taken 14 days before vaccination. The chain carries TRBV3-1 and TRBJ2-7; 8 bases are shared with TRBD1. The sequence derives from a man aged 50 to 60 who received an inactivated influenza vaccine. CDR3 nucleotides: TGTGCCAGCAGCCAAAGACAGGGGATCGGCGAGCAGTACTTC. The encoded protein is CASSQRQGIGEQYF.